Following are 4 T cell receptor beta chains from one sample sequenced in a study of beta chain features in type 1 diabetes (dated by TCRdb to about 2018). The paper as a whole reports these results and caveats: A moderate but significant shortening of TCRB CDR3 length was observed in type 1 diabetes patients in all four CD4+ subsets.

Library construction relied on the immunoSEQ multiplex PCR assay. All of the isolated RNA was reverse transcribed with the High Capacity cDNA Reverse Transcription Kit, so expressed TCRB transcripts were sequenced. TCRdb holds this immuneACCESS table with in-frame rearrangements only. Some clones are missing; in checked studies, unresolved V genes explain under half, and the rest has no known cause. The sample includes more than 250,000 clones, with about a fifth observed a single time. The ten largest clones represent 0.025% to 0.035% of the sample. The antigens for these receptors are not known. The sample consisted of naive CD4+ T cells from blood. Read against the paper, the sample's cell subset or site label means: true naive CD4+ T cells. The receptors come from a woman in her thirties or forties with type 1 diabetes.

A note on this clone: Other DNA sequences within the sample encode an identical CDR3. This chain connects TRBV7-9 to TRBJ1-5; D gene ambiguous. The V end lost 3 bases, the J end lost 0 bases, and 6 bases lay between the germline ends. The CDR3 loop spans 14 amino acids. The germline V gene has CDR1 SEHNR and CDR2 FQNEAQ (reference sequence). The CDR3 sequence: CASSFRGSNQPQHF. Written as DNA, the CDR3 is TGTGCCAGCAGCTTCCGGGGTAGCAATCAGCCCCAGCATTTT.

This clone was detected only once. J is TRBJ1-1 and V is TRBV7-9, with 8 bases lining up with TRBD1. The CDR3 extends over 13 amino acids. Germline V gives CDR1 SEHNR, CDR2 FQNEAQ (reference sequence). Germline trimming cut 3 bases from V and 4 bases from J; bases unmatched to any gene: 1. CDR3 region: CASSLTGVTEAFF. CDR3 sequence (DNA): TGTGCCAGCAGCTTGACAGGGGTCACTGAAGCTTTCTTT.

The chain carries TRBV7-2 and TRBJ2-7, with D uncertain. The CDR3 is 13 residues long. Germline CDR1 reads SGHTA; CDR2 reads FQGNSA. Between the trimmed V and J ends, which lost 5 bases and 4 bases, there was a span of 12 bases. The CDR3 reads CASSPETGYEQYF. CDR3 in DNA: TGTGCCAGCAGCCCAGAGACGGGTTACGAGCAGTACTTC.

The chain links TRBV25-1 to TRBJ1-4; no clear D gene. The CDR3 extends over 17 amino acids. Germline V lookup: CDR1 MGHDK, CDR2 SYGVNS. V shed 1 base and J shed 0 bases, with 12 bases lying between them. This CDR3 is CASSESGVGSTNEKLFF. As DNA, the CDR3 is TGTGCCAGCAGTGAATCAGGCGTCGGCTCAACTAATGAAAAACTGTTTTTT.